This T cell receptor (beta chain) was observed in a study of OX40 agonist ivuxolimab in advanced cancers. Study details: Participants, 80% to 90% male, averaged approximately 56 years of age, ranging from about 23 to 90. Prior anti-PD-1, anti-PD-L1 or anti-CTLA-4 therapy did not bar entry, and approximately 43% had some.

Broader study findings: Normalized T-cell clonal expansion was also low in some nonresponders.

V was pared by 0 bases and J by 2 bases, with 11 bases between. The CDR3 covers 15 residues. CDR1 MNHEY and CDR2 SVGAGI come from the germline V gene. Points on this clone: What it binds is not known.

Method: immunoSEQ multiplex PCR; TCRdb's copy keeps in-frame clones and lacks some. The profile shows under 25,000 clones, over 75% of them singletons. This receptor was obtained from an adult with an advanced solid tumor such as melanoma, head and neck, liver or kidney cancer. Specimen: CD4+ or CD8+ T cells sorted from blood, collected in a trial of the OX40 agonist ivuxolimab. The genes are TRBV6-5 and TRBJ2-7; unclear D gene. CDR3 region: CASSYSLMHPYEQYF. CDR3 DNA sequence: TGTGCCAGCAGTTACTCCCTGATGCACCCCTACGAGCAGTACTTC.